Below, 9 T cell receptor beta chains from the same sample are listed, as sequenced in a study of cytomegalovirus exposure and HLA in healthy donors. The protocol was immunoSEQ multiplex PCR, while the TCRdb copy is restricted to in-frame clones and leaves out a portion. Here the sample spans under 150,000 clones, approximately 90% being singletons. The specimen was PBMCs. These receptors originate from a man younger than 30 in good health and CMV-seronegative.

In its sample, this clone was seen once. CDR3 region: CASRSTLQGGHEQYF. CDR3 DNA sequence: TGTGCCAGCAGAAGCACCTTACAGGGCGGCCACGAGCAGTACTTC. This chain links TRBV14 with TRBJ2-7; a possible D gene is TRBD1 (6 bases). The germline V gene encodes CDR1 SGHDN and CDR2 FVKESK. Trimming took 6 bases from V and 5 from J, leaving 20 bases between them. The CDR3 loop spans 15 amino acids.

Only one count was recorded for this clone. The genes are TRBV11-2 and TRBJ2-7; D gene ambiguous. V gave up 1 base and J gave up 0 bases, with 10 bases separating them. Germline V lookup: CDR1 SGHAT, CDR2 FQNNGV. The CDR3 is 15 amino acids. The CDR3 DNA reads TGTGCCAGCAGCTTAGGGGCCATGAGCTCCTACGAGCAGTACGTC. This translates into CASSLGAMSSYEQYV.

The sample holds one count of this clone. This chain joins TRBV7-8 and TRBJ1-2; D possibly corresponds to TRBD1 (5 bases). This CDR3 region has 16 residues. From germline, CDR1 is SGHVS and CDR2 FQNEAQ. V was pared by 2 bases and J by 8 bases, with 21 bases between. The chain's CDR3 is CASSLNEASGGRGYTF. For the CDR3, the DNA is TGTGCCAGCAGCTTAAATGAAGCGTCCGGGGGTAGGGGCTACACCTTC.

The chain links TRBV7-6 to TRBJ2-3; tentative D call: TRBD1 (5 bases). Trimming shortened V by 2 bases and J by 4 bases, and 10 bases separated the two germline ends. The CDR3 is made up of 14 amino acids. From germline, CDR1 is SGHVS and CDR2 FNYEAQ. The CDR3 DNA follows: TGTGCCAGCAGCTTATGGCAGGGCGCAGATACGCAGTATTTT. Residues: CASSLWQGADTQYF.

The chain uses TRBV5-1 and TRBJ1-2; possible D gene TRBD1, 6 bases. V was cut by 3 bases and J by 0 bases, with 9 bases left in between. CDR3 length: 14 amino acids. Germline CDR1 and CDR2: SGHRS and YFSETQ. The CDR3 sequence is CASSSGTTNYGYTF. For the CDR3, the DNA is TGCGCCAGCAGCTCCGGGACAACTAACTATGGCTACACCTTC.

The chain joins TRBV2 to TRBJ2-1; D remains ambiguous. The CDR3 runs to 11 residues. Trimming stripped 4 bases from V and 9 bases from J, with 7 bases between. Germline-derived CDR1 and CDR2 are SNHLY and FYNNEI. CDR3 region: CASSVRFEQFF. The CDR3 region has the DNA TGTGCCAGCAGTGTCCGGTTTGAGCAGTTCTTC.

The chain combines TRBV28 with TRBJ1-5, with 9 bases aligning to TRBD1. CDR1 MDHEN and CDR2 SYDVKM come from the germline V gene. V lost 5 bases to trimming and J lost 6 bases; unmatched junction nucleotides: 14. The CDR3 has 17 residues. The CDR3 sequence is CASSPNSGTGKGQPQHF. CDR3 in DNA: TGTGCCAGCAGTCCGAACTCCGGGACAGGGAAGGGTCAGCCCCAGCATTTT.

The V and J genes are TRBV9 and TRBJ2-3; the match to TRBD2 covers 11 bases. Germline V CDR1 and CDR2: SGDLS, YYNGEE. The CDR3 is 15 amino acids. With 8 bases clipped from V and 6 bases from J, the junction kept 11 bases outside the gene matches. CDR3 bases: TGTGCCAGTGCACCGGGACTAGCGGCCCCCGATACGCAGTATTTT. This translates into CASAPGLAAPDTQYF.

This clone appeared once. The chain recombines TRBV5-1 with TRBJ2-2; TRBD2 agrees at 8 bases. Germline CDR1 reads SGHRS; CDR2 reads YFSETQ. V was clipped by 4 bases and J by 0 bases; unmatched bases: 5. The CDR3 covers 16 residues. CDR3 protein: CASSRTSGTNTGELFF. In nucleotides, the CDR3 is TGCGCCAGCAGCCGCACTAGCGGCACGAACACCGGGGAGCTGTTTTTT.